This record covers a single T cell receptor beta chain. V lost 5 bases to trimming and J lost 0 bases; unmatched junction nucleotides: 7. CDR3 length: 16 amino acids. Germline CDR1 and CDR2: MDHEN and SYDVKM. Authors' processing steps: Reference gene primer amplification gave nucleated cell count estimates. TCRdb's copy holds only in-frame clones and misses some; the assay was immunoSEQ multiplex PCR. V and J calls and clone size are those listed in that table; D and trimming were worked out from the DNA. The sample lists some 68,000 clones; 70% to 90% were seen once. These data come from a study of blood T cell repertoires in COVID-19. Overall study context: Some COVID-19 samples were acute and others convalescent; all came from the United States, Italy and Spain. T cells, B-cell-depleted T cells, or PBMCs provided the cDNA or gDNA that served as material.

The sequenced sample consisted of peripheral blood. The chain carries TRBV28 and TRBJ2-1; TRBD1 matches 7 bases. This receptor was identified in a middle-aged man with active COVID-19. In nucleotides, the CDR3 is TGTGCCAGCAGTACCACAGGGGACGCCTCCTACAATGAGCAGTTCTTC. This sequence encodes CASSTTGDASYNEQFF.